This T cell receptor (beta chain) came from a study of CD8+CD57+ T cells in acquired aplastic anemia. Regarding the study as a whole: Researchers reported that CD8+ Simpson's diversity was not significantly different in patients versus controls.

CDR3 and TCR beta VDJ profiling relied on genomic DNA as the template. TCRdb passed the reads through MiXCR, listing each CDR3 protein once. The table includes about 190,000 distinct CDR3 sequences, around 50% detected once. To note about this clonotype: The antigen remains unidentified.

This receptor was obtained from a human donor in good health, serving as a control. The sequenced sample consisted of sorted CD4+, CD8+, or CD8+CD57+ T cells (not recorded which) from PBMCs.

CDR3 sequence (DNA): TGTGCCAGCAGCTTACTCTTAGGTAGCGGGGGCCCCTCCTACGAGCAGTACTTC. Protein product: CASSLLLGSGGPSYEQYF. The V and J genes are TRBV7-3 and TRBJ2-7; 9 nucleotides agree with TRBD2. Germline-derived CDR1 and CDR2 are SGHTA and FQGTGA. This CDR3 spans 18 amino acids. The J segment lost 0 bases and the V segment lost 2 bases, leaving 11 bases of the junction unmatched.